This paragraph reports one T cell receptor beta chain. What it binds is unknown. A read error may account for a junction end that differs from germline. These data are taken from a study of cytomegalovirus exposure and HLA in healthy donors. Broader study findings: Through in vitro validation, three CMV-associated chains were shown to be specific for CMV antigens. A later analysis found common viral pathogens apparently linked to several of the most significant clusters. It was shown in a later analysis that HLA-associated TCR beta chains were more clonally expanded than other, equally common chains. Reported results showed that the classifier diagnosed cytomegalovirus status with high specificity and sensitivity.

This CDR3 spans 15 amino acids. From germline, CDR1 is LNHDA and CDR2 SQIVND (reference sequence). PCR was performed using 60 Vbeta and 13 Jbeta primers. The repertoire was sequenced with immunoSEQ multiplex PCR; TCRdb's copy has only in-frame clones and lacks some. This sample has 140,000 to 150,000 clones, with around 75% found just once. The clonotype originates from a woman between 18 and 29 years old in good health and CMV-seronegative. The V call is TRBV19, the J call TRBJ1-1, with no clear D. The material sequenced was PBMCs. The CDR3 here is CASSITGRMNAEAFF. CDR3 bases: TGTGCCAGTAGTATAACGGGGAGAATGAACGCTGAAGCTTTCTTT.